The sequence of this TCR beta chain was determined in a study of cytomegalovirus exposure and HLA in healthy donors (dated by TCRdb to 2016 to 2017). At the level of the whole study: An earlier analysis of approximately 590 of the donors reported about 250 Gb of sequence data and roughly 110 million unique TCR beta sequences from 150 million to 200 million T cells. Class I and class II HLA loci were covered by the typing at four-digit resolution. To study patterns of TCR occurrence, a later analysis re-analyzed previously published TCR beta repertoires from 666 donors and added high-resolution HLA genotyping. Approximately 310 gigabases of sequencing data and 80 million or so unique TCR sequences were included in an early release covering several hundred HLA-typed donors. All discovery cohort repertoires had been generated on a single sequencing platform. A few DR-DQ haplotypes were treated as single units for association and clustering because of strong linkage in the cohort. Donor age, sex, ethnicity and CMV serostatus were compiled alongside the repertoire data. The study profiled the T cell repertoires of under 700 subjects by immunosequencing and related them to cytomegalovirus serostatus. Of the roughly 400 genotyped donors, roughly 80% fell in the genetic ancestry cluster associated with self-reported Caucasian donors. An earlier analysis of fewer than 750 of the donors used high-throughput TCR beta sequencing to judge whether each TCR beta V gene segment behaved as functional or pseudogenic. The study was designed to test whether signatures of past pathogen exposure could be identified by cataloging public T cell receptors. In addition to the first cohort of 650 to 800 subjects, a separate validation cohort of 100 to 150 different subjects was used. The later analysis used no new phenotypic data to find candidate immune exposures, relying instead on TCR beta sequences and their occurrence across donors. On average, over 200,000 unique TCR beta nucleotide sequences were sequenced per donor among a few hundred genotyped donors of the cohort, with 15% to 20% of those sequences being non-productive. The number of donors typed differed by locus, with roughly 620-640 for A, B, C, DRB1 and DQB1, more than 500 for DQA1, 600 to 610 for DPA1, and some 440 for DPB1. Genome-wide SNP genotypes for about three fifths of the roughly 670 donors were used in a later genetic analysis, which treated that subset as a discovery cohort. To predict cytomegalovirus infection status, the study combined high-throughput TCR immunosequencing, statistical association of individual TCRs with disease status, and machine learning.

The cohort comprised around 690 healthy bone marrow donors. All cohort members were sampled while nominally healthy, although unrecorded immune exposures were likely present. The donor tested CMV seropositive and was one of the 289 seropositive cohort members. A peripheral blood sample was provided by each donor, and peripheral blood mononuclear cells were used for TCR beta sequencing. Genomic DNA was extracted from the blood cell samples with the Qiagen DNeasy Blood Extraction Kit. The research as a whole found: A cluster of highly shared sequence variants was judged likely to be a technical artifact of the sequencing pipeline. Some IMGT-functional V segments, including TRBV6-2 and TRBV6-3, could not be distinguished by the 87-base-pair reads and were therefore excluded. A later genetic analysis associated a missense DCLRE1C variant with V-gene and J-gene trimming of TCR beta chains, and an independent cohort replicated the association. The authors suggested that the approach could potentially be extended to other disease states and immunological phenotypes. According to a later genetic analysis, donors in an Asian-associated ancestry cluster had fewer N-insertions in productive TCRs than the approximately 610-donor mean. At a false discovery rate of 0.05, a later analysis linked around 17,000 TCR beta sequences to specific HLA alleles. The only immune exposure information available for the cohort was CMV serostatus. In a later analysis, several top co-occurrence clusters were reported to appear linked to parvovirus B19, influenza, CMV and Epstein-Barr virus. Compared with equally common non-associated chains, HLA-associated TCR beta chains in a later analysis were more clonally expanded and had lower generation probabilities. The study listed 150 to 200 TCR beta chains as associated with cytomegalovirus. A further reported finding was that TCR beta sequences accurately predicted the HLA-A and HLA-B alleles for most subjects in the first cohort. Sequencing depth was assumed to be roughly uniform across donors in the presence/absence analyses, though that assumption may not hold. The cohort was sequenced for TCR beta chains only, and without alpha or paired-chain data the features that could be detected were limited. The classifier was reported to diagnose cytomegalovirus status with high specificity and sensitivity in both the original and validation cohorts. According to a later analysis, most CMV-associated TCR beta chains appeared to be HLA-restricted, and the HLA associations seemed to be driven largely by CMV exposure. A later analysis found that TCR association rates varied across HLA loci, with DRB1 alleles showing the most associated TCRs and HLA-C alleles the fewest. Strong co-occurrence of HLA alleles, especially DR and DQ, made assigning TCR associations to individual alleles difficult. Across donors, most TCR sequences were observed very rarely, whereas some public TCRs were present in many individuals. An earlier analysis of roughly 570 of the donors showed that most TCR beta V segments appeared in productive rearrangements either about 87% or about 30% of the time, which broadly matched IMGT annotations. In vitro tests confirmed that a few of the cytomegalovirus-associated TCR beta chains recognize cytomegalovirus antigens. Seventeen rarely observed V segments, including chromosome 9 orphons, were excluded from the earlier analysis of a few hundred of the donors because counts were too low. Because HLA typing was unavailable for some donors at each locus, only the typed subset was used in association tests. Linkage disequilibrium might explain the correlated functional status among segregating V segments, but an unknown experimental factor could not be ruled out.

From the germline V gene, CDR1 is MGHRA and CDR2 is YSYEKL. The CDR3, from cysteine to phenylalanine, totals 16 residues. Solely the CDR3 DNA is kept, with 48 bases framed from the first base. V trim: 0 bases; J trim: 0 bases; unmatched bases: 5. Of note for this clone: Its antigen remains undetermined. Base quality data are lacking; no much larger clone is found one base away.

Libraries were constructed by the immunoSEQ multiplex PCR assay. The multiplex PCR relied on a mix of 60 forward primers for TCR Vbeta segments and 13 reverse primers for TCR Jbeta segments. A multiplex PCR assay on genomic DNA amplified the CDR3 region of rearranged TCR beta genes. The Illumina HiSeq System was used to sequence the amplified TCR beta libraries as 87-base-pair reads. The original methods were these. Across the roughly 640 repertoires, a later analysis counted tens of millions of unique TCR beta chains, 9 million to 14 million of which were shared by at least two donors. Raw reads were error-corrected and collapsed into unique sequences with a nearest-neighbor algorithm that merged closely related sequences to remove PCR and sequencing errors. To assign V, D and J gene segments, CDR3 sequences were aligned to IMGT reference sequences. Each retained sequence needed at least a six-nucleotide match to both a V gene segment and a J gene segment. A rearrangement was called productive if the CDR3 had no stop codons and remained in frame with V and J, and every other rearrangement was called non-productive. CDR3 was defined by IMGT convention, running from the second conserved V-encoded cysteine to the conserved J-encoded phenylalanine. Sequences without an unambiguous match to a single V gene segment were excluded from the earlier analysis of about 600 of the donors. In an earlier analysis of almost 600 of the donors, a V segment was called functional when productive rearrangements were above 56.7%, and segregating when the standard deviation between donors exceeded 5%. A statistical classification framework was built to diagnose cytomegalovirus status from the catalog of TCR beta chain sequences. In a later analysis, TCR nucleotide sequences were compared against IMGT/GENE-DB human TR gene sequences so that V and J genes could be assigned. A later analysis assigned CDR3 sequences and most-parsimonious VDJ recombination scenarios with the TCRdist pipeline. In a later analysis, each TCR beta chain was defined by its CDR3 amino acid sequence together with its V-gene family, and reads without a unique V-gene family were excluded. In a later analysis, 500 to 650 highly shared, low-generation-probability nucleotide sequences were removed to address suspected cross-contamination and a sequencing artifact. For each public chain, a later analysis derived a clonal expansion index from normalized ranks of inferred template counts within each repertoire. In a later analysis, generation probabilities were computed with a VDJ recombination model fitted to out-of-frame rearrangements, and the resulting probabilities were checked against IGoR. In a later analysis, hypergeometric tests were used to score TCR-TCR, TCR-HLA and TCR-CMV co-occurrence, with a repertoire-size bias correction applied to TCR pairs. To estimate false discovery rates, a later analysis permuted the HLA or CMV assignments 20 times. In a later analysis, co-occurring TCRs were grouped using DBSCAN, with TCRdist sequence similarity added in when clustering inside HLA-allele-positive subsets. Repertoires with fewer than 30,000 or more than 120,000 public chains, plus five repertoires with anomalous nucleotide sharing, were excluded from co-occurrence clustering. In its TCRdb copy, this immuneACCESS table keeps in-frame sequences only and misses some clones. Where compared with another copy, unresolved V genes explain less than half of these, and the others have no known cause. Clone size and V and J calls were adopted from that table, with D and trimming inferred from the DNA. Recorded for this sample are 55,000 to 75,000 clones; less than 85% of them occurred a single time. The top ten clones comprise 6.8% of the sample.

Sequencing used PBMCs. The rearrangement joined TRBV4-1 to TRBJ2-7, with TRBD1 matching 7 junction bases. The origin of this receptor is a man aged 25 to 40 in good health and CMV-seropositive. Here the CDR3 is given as CASSQDEWDSSYEQYF. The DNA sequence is TGCGCCAGCAGCCAAGATGAATGGGACAGCTCCTACGAGCAGTACTTC.